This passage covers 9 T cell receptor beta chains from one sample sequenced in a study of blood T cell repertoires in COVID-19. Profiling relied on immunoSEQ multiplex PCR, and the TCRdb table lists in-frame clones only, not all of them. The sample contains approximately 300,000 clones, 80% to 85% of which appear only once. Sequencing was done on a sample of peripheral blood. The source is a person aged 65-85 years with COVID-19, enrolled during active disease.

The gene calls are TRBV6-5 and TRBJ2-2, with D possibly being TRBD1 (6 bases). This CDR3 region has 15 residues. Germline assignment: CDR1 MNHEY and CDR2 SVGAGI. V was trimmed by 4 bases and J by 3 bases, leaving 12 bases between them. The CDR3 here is CASSFSSGDTGELFF. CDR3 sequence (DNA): TGTGCCAGCAGTTTTTCGTCAGGGGACACCGGGGAGCTGTTTTTT.

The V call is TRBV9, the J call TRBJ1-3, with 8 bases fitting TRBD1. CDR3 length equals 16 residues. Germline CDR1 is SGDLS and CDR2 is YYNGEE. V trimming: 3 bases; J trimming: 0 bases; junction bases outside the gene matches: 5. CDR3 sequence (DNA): TGTGCCAGCAGCGCTAGGACAGGGCACTCTGGAAACACCATATATTTT. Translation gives CASSARTGHSGNTIYF.

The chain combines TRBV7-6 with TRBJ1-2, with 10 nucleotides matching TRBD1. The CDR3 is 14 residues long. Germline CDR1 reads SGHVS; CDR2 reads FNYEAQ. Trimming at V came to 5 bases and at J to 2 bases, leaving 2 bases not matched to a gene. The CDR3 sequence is CASSVGQGNYGYTF. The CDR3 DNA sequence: TGTGCCAGCAGCGTGGGACAGGGGAACTATGGCTACACCTTC.

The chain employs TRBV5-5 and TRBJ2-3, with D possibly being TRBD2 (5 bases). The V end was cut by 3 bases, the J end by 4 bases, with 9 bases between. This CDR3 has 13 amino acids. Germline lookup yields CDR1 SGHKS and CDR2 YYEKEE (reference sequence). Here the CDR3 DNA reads TGTGCCAGCAGCTGGACTTCGGCAGATACGCAGTATTTT. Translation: CASSWTSADTQYF. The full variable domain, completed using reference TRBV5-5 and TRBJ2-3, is DAGVTQSPTHLIKTRGQQVTLRCSPISGHKSVSWYQQVLGQGPQFIFQYYEKEERGRGNFPDRFSARQFPNYSSELNVNALLLGDSALYLCASSWTSADTQYFGPGTRLTVL.

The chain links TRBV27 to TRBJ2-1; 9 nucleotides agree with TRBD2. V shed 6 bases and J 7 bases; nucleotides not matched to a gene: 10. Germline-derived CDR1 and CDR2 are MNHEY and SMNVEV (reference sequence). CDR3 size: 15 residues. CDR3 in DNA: TGTGCCAGCAGCCTCGGGACTAGCTCCACTAATGAGCAGTTCTTC. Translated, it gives CASSLGTSSTNEQFF.

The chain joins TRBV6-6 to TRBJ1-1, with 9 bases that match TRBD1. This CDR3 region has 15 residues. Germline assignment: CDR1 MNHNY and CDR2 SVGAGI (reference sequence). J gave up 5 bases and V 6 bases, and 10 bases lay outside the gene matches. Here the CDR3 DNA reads TGTGCCAGCAGGAGCCTGGGACAGGGTTGGACTGAAGCTTTCTTT. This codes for CASRSLGQGWTEAFF.

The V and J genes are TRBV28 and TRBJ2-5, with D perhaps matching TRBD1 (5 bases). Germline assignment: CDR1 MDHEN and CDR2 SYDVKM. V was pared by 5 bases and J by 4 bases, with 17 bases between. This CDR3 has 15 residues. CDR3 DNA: TGTGCCAGCAGTCATTATGCTCAGGGCCGAGAGACCCAGTACTTC. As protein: CASSHYAQGRETQYF.

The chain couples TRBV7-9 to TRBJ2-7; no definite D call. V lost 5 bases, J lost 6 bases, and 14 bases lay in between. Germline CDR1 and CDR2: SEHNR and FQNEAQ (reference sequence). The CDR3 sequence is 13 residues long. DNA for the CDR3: TGTGCCAGCAGCCCCGCCGGGTTTGGCGAGCAGTACTTC. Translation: CASSPAGFGEQYF.

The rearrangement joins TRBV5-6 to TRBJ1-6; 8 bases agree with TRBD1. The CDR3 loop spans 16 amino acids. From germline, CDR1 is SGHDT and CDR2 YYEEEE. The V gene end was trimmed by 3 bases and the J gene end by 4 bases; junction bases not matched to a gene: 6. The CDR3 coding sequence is TGTGCCAGCAGCTCAAGCGGACAGGGATATAATTCACCCCTCCACTTT. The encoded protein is CASSSSGQGYNSPLHF.